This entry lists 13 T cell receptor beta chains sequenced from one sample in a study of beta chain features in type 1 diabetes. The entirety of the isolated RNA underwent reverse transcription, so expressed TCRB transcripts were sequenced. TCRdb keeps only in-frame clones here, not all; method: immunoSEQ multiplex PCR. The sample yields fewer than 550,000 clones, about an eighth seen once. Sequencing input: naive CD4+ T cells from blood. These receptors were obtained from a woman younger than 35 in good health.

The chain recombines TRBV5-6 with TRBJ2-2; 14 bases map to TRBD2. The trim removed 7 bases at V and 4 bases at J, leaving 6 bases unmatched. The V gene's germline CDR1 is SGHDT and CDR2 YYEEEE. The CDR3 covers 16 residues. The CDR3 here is CASRPGTSGSTGELFF. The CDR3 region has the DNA TGTGCCAGCCGCCCCGGGACTAGCGGGAGCACCGGGGAGCTGTTTTTT.

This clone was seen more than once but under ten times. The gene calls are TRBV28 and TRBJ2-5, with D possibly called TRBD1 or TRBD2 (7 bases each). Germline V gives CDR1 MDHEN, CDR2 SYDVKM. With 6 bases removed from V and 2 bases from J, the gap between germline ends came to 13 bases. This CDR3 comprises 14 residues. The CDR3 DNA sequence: TGTGCCAGCAGCCGCGGGGGACAGCAAGAGACCCAGTACTTC. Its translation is CASSRGGQQETQYF.

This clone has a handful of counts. Here the CDR3 DNA reads TGTGCCAGCAGCTCGAGGGGCCGCGGCCACAATGAGCAGTTCTTC. It encodes CASSSRGRGHNEQFF. The chain couples TRBV7-9 to TRBJ2-1, with D perhaps given as TRBD1 or TRBD2 (5 bases each). The CDR3 sequence is 15 residues long. The V gene's germline CDR1 is SEHNR and CDR2 FQNEAQ (reference sequence). The V end was cut by 4 bases, the J end by 5 bases, with 15 bases between.

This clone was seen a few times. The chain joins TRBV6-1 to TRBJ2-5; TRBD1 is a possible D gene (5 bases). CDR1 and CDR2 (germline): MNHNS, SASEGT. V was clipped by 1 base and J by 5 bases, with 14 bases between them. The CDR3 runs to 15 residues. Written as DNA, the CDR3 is TGTGCCAGCAGTGAAGGGGGCTGGTACCCGGAGACCCAGTACTTC. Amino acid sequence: CASSEGGWYPETQYF.

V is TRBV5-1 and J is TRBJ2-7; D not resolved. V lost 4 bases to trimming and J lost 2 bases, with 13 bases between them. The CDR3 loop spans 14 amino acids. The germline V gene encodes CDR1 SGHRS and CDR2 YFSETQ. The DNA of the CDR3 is TGCGCCAGCAGCACCGGACCTGGGACCTACGAGCAGTACGTC. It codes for CASSTGPGTYEQYV.

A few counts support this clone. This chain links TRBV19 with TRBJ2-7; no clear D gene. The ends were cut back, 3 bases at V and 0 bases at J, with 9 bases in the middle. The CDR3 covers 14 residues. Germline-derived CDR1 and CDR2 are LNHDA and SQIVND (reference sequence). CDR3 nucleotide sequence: TGTGCCAGTAGTATGGATAGCCTCTCCTACGAGCAGTACTTC. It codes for CASSMDSLSYEQYF. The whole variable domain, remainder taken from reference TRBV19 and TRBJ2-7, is DGGITQSPKYLFRKEGQNVTLSCEQNLNHDAMYWYRQDPGQGLRLIYYSQIVNDFQKGDIAEGYSVSREKKESFPLTVTSAQKNPTAFYLCASSMDSLSYEQYFGPGTRLTVT.

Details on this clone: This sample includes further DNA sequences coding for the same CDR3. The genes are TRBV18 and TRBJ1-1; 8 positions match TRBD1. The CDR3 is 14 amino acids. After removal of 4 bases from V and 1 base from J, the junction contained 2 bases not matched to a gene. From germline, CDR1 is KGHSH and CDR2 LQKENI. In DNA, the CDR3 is TGTGCCAGCTCACTACAGGGGGGGAACACTGAAGCTTTCTTT. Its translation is CASSLQGGNTEAFF.

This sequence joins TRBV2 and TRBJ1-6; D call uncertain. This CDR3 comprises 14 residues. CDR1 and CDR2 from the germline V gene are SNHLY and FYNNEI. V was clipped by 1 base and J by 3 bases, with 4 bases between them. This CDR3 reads CASSEGSYNSPLHF. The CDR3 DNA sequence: TGTGCCAGCAGTGAAGGCAGCTATAATTCACCCCTCCACTTT.

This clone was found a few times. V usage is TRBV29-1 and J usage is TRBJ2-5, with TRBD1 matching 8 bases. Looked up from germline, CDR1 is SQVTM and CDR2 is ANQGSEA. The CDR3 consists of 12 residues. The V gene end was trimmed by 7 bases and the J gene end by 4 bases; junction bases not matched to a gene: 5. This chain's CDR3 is CSARTGGETQYF. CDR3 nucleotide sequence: TGCAGCGCTAGAACAGGGGGAGAGACCCAGTACTTC.

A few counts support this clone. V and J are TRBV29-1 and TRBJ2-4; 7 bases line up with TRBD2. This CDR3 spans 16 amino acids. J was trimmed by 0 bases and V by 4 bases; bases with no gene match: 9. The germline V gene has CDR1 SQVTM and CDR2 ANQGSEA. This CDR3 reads CSVGYTSELAKNIQYF. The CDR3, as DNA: TGCAGCGTTGGTTACACTAGCGAACTAGCCAAAAACATTCAGTACTTC.

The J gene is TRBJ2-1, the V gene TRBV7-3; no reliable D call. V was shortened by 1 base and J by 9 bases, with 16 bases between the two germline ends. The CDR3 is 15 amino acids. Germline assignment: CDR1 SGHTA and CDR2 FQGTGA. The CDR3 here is CASSLNVRAEGEQFF. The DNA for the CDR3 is TGTGCCAGCAGCTTAAATGTTCGGGCGGAAGGTGAGCAGTTCTTC.

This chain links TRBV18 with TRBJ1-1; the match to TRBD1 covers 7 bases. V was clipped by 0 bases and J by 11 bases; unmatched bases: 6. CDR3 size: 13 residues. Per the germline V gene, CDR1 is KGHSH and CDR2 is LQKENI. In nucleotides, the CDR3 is TGTGCCAGCTCACCACCAGGGGGCGAGAACGCTTTCTTT. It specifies CASSPPGGENAFF.

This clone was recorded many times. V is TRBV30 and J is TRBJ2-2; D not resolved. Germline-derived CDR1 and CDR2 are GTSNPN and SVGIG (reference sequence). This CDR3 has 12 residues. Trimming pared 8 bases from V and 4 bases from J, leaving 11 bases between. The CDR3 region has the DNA TGTGCCGGAACACGATTCACCGGGGAGCTGTTTTTT. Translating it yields CAGTRFTGELFF.